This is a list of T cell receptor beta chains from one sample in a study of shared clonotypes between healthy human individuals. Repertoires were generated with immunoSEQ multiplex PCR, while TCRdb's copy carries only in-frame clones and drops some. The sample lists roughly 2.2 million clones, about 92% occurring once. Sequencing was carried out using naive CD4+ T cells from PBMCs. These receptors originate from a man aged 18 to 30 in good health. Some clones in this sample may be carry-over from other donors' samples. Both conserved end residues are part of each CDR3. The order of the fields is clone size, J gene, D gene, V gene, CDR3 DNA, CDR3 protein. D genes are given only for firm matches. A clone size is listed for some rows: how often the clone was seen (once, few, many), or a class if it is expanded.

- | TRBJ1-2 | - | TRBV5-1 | TGCGCCAGCAGCCAGGGTGGGGGCCCCGGCTACACCTTC | CASSQGGGPGYTF
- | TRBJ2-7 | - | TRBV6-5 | TGTGCCAGCAGTTACCGCGCAGGGAGCTCCTACGAGCAGTACTTC | CASSYRAGSSYEQYF
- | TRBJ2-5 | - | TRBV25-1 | TGTGCCAGCAGTGATCCCCTCCAGGGATGGGAGACCCAGTACTTC | CASSDPLQGWETQYF
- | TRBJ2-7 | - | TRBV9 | TGTGCCAGCAGCGCCTCAGGTGGCTACGAGCAGTACTTC | CASSASGGYEQYF
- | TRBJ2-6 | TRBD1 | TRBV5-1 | TGCGCCAGCAGCTCAGACAGGGACAGGTGGGCCAACGTCCTGACTTTC | CASSSDRDRWANVLTF
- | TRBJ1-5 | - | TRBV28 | TGTGCCAGCAGGCGGGCCAGCCCTAATCAGCCCCAGCATTTT | CASRRASPNQPQHF
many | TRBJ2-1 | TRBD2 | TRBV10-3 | TGTGCCATAGGACTAGCGTCTCCCCTTGAGCAGTTCTTC | CAIGLASPLEQFF
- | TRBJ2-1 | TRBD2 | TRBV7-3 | TGTGCCAGCAGCCGCGGGACTAGTGACAATGAGCAGTTCTTC | CASSRGTSDNEQFF
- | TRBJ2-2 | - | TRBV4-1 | TGCGCCAGCAGCCAAGAGGGAGCCGGAGCGAACACCGGGGAGCTGTTTTTT | CASSQEGAGANTGELFF
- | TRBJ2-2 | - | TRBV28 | TGTGCCAGCAGGATTAAAACGGGGCCCGGGGAGCTGTTTTTT | CASRIKTGPGELFF
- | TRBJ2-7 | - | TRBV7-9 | TGTGCCAGCAGCTTACTTCCACTGGCGGCGACCTACGAGCAGTACTTC | CASSLLPLAATYEQYF
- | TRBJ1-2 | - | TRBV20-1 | TGCAGTGGCACCTCGCGGCTGGGCTACACCTTC | CSGTSRLGYTF
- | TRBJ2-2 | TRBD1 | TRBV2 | TGTGCCAGCAGTACCGGGACAGTCAACACCGGGGAGCTGTTTTTT | CASSTGTVNTGELFF
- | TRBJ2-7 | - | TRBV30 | TGTGCCTGGAGCTGGCAGCAACCCTACGAGCAGTACTTC | CAWSWQQPYEQYF
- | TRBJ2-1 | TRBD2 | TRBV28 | TGTGCCAGCAGTTTGGGGGGGTCCTACAATGAGCAGTTCTTC | CASSLGGSYNEQFF